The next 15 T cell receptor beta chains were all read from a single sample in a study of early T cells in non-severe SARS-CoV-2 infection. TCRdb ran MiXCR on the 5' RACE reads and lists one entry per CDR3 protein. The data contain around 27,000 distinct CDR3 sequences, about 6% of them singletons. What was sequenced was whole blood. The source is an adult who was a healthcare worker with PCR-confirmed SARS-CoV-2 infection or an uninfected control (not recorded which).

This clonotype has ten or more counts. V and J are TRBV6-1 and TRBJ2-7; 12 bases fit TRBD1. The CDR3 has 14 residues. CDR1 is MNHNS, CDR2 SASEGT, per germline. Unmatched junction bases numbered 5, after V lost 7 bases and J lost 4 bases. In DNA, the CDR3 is TGTGCCAGCAATCGGGACAGGGGGCGGTACGAGCAGTACTTC. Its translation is CASNRDRGRYEQYF.

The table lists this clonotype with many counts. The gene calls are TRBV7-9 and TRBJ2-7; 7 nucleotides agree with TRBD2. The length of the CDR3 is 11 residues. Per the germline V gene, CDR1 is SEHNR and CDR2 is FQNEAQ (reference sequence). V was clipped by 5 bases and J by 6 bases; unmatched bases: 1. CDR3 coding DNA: TGTGCCAGCAGCCCGGGGGGCGAGCAGTACTTC. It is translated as CASSPGGEQYF.

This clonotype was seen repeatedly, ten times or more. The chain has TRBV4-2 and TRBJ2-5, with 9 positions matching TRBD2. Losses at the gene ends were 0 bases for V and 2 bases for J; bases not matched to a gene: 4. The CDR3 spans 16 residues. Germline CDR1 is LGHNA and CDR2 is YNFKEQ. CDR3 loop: CASSQDPAGGQETQYF. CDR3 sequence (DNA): TGTGCCAGCAGCCAAGATCCAGCGGGGGGACAAGAGACCCAGTACTTC.

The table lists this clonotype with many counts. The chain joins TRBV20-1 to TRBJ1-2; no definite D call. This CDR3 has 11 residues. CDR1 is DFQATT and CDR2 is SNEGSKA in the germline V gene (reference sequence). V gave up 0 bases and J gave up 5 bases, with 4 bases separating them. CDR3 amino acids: CSARDGYGYTF. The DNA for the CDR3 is TGCAGTGCTAGAGACGGTTATGGCTACACCTTC.

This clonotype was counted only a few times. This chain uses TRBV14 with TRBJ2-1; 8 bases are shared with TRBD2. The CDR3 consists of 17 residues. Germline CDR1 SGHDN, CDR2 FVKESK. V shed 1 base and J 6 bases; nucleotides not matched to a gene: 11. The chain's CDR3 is CASSQARYRGGGNEQFF. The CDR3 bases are TGTGCCAGCAGCCAAGCCCGTTATCGGGGGGGAGGCAATGAGCAGTTCTTC.

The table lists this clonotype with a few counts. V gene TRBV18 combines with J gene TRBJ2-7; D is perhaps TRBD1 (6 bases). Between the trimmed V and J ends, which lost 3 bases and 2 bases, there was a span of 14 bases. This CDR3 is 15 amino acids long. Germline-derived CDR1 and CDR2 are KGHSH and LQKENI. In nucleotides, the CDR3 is TGTGCCAGCTCACCTCAGGGACAACTTACCTACGAGCAGTACTTC. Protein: CASSPQGQLTYEQYF. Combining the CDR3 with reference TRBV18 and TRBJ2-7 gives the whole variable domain NAGVMQNPRHLVRRRGQEARLRCSPMKGHSHVYWYRQLPEEGLKFMVYLQKENIIDESGMPKERFSAEFPKEGPSILRIQQVVRGDSAAYFCASSPQGQLTYEQYFGPGTRLTVT.

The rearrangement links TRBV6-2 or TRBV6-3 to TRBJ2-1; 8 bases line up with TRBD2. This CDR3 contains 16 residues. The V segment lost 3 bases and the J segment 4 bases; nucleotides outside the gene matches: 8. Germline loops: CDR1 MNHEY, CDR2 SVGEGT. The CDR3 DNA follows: TGTGCCAGCAGTTATGTACGGGGGGGCCTTTACAATGAGCAGTTCTTC. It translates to CASSYVRGGLYNEQFF.

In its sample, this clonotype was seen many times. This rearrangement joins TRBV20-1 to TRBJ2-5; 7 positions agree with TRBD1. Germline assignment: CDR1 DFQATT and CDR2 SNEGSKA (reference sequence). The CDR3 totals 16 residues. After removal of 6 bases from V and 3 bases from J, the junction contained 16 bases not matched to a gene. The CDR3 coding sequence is TGCAGTGCCGATGGGCCAACAGGGGACCATGAAGAGACCCAGTACTTC. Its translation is CSADGPTGDHEETQYF.

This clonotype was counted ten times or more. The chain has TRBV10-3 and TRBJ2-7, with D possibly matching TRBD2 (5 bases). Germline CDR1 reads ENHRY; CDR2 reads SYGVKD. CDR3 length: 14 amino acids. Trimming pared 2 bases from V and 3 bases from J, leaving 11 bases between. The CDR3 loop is CAISEVGEFYEQYF. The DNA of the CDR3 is TGTGCCATCAGTGAGGTTGGGGAGTTCTACGAGCAGTACTTC.

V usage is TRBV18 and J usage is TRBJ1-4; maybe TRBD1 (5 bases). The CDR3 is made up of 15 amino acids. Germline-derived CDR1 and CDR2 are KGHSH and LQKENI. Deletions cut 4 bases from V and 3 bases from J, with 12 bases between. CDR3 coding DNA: TGTGCCAGCTCACTCGACAGACTACCTAATGAAAAACTGTTTTTT. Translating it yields CASSLDRLPNEKLFF.

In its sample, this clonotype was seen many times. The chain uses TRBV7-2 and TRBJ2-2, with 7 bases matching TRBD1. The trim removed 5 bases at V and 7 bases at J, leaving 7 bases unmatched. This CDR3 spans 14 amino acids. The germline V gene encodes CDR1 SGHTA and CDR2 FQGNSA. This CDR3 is CASSTTGWGGELFF. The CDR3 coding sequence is TGTGCCAGCAGCACGACAGGGTGGGGCGGGGAGCTGTTTTTT.

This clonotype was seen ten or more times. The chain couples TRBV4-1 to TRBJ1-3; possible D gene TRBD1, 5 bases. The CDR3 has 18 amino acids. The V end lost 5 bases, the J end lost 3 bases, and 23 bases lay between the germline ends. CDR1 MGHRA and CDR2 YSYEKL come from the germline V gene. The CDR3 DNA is TGCGCCAGCAGCACGCGGGGCGGAACCCTCCCTGTTGGAAACACCATATATTTT. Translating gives CASSTRGGTLPVGNTIYF.

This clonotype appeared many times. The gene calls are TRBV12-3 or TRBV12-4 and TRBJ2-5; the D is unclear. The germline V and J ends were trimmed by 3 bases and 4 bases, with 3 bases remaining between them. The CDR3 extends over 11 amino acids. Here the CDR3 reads CASSLGETQYF. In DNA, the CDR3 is TGTGCCAGCAGTTTGGGAGAGACCCAGTACTTC.

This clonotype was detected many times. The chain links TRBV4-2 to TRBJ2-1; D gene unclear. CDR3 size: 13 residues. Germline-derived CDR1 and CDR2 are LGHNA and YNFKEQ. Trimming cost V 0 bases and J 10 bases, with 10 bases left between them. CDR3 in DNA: TGTGCCAGCAGCCAAGATCCAACGAGGGAGCAGTTCTTC. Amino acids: CASSQDPTREQFF.

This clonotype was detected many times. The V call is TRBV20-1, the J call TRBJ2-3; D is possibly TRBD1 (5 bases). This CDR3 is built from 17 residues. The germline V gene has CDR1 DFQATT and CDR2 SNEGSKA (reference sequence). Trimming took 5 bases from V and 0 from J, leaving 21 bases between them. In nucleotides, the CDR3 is TGCAGTGCTCCAGGACCGTGGGGCAGCCAGAGCACAGATACGCAGTATTTT. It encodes CSAPGPWGSQSTDTQYF.